One and the same sample provided the 10 T cell receptor beta chains below, sequenced in a study of shared clonotypes between healthy human individuals. Generated by immunoSEQ multiplex PCR, the TCRdb table keeps only in-frame clones and is missing some. The sample carries over 1.5 million clones, approximately 98% recorded once. Sequencing was done on a sample of naive CD4+ T cells sorted from blood. Documented subset: CD45RA+ positively selected. The receptors were gathered from a man aged 25-45 years in good health.

This chain joins TRBV5-5 and TRBJ2-7; tentatively, D is TRBD2 (5 bases). The CDR3 runs to 14 residues. V was cut by 0 bases and J by 0 bases, with 7 bases left in between. Germline V gene lookup returns CDR1 SGHKS and CDR2 YYEKEE (reference sequence). The CDR3 DNA reads as TGTGCCAGCAGCTTGGTACTAGGCTCCTACGAGCAGTACTTC. Its translation is CASSLVLGSYEQYF.

The V and J genes are TRBV19 and TRBJ2-5; no clear D. Trimming left V 6 bases short and J 2 bases short, with 13 bases between. CDR3 length: 14 amino acids. The germline V gene has CDR1 LNHDA and CDR2 SQIVND (reference sequence). The chain's CDR3 is CASRALDQQETQYF. In DNA form, the CDR3 reads TGTGCCAGTAGGGCACTCGACCAGCAAGAGACCCAGTACTTC.

This rearrangement joins TRBV27 to TRBJ2-7; 10 bases align to TRBD2. Germline values: CDR1 MNHEY, CDR2 SMNVEV (reference sequence). CDR3 size: 17 residues. J was trimmed by 4 bases and V by 0 bases; bases with no gene match: 9. CDR3 DNA: TGTGCCAGCAGTTTATCGATGAGCGGGAGGGGGGTTTACGAGCAGTACTTC. This codes for CASSLSMSGRGVYEQYF.

The chain carries TRBV7-9 and TRBJ2-3; TRBD2 might be the D (6 bases). The CDR3 loop spans 16 amino acids. Germline V lookup: CDR1 SEHNR, CDR2 FQNEAQ (reference sequence). Trimming stripped 5 bases from V and 3 bases from J, with 18 bases between. This CDR3 is CASSPMGPAGTDTQYF. CDR3 nucleotide sequence: TGTGCCAGCAGCCCAATGGGGCCGGCGGGGACAGATACGCAGTATTTT.

The rearrangement joins TRBV30 to TRBJ2-7; no firm D call. This CDR3 is built from 11 residues. V shed 2 bases and J shed 2 bases, with 4 bases lying between them. Per germline, CDR1 GTSNPN and CDR2 SVGIG (reference sequence). In nucleotides, the CDR3 is TGTGCCTGGAGTATTACCTACGAGCAGTACTTC. Its protein is CAWSITYEQYF. The full variable domain, its missing parts supplied by reference TRBV30 and TRBJ2-7, is SQTIHQWPATLVQPVGSPLSLECTVEGTSNPNLYWYRQAAGRGLQLLFYSVGIGQISSEVPQNLSASRPQDRQFILSSKKLLLSDSGFYLCAWSITYEQYFGPGTRLTVT.

In its sample, this clone was seen once. The V and J genes are TRBV9 and TRBJ2-6; 7 nucleotides align to TRBD1. V was pared by 2 bases and J by 1 base, with 6 bases of the junction left unmatched. The CDR3 length is 17 residues. Germline assignment: CDR1 SGDLS and CDR2 YYNGEE. CDR3 nucleotide sequence: TGTGCCAGCAGCGTGAGGACAGGAGCTTCTGGGGCCAACGTCCTGACTTTC. It codes for CASSVRTGASGANVLTF.

This clone occurred once. V usage is TRBV5-4 and J usage is TRBJ2-7; D is undetermined. V dropped 4 bases and J dropped 0 bases, with 14 bases sitting between them. CDR1 is SGHNT, CDR2 YYREEE, per germline (reference sequence). The CDR3 spans 15 residues. DNA of the CDR3: TGTGCCAGCAGCCCGGAACACCTCAGCTCCTACGAGCAGTACTTC. It codes for CASSPEHLSSYEQYF.

The chain combines TRBV4-3 with TRBJ2-1; 11 bases line up with TRBD2. The length of the CDR3 is 18 residues. CDR1 and CDR2 (germline): LGHNA, YSLEER. V gave up 0 bases and J gave up 9 bases; unmatched junction bases: 13. CDR3 residues: CASSQDQSSGRWMGEQFF. CDR3 DNA sequence: TGCGCCAGCAGCCAAGATCAGTCTAGCGGGAGGTGGATGGGTGAGCAGTTCTTC.

The J gene is TRBJ2-1, the V gene TRBV27; 10 bases are shared with TRBD1. Trimming at V came to 5 bases and at J to 7 bases, leaving 5 bases not matched to a gene. The CDR3 has 14 amino acids. CDR1 and CDR2 from the germline V gene are MNHEY and SMNVEV (reference sequence). CDR3 bases: TGTGCCAGCAGTCCAGGGACAGGGGTGAATGAGCAGTTCTTC. It specifies CASSPGTGVNEQFF.

This clone has just one count. The chain joins TRBV11-2 to TRBJ2-3; 10 nucleotides align to TRBD2. With 5 bases clipped from V and 4 bases from J, the junction kept 9 bases outside the gene matches. This CDR3 spans 16 amino acids. CDR1 is SGHAT and CDR2 is FQNNGV in the germline V gene. The CDR3 DNA reads as TGTGCCAGCAGCCAAGGAGCGGGAGGGGGGGCAGATACGCAGTATTTT. This translates into CASSQGAGGGADTQYF. The full variable domain, with the rest looked up from reference TRBV11-2 and TRBJ2-3, is EAGVAQSPRYKIIEKRQSVAFWCNPISGHATLYWYQQILGQGPKLLIQFQNNGVVDDSQLPKDRFSAERLKGVDSTLKIQPAKLEDSAVYLCASSQGAGGGADTQYFGPGTRLTVL.